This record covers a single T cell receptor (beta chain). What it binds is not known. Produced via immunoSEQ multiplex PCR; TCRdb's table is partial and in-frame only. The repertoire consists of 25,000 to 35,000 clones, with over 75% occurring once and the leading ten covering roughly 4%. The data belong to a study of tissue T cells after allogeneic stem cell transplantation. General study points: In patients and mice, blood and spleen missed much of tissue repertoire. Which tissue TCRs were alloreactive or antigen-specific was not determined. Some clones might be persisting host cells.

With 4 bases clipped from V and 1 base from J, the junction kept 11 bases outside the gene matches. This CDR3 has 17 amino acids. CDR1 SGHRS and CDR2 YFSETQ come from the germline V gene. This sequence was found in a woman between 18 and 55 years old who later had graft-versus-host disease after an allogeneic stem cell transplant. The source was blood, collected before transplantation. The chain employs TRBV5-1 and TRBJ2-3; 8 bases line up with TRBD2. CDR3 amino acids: CASSPDPPGGGTDTQYF. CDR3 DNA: TGCGCCAGCAGCCCAGACCCACCCGGGGGGGGCACAGATACGCAGTATTTT.